This T cell receptor (beta chain) was observed in a study of spatial heterogeneity in lung cancer. General study results and limits: The number of expanded tumor alpha and beta chains correlated with mutation number. For tumor T cells, estimated coverage reached only around 7% (alpha) and 11% to 15% (beta).

This clonotype was seen a handful of times. What it binds is unknown. CDR3 length: 16 residues. The V segment lost 0 bases and the J segment 6 bases; nucleotides outside the gene matches: 5. CDR1 is SGDLS, CDR2 YYNGEE, per germline. The time point denotes: sample taken at primary tumor resection. The donors comprised 60 to 85 untreated early-stage non-small cell lung cancer patients. Sequencing of whole RNA from tumor, nontumor lung or frozen PBMC involved no sorting. Each CDR3 protein is one row after TCRdb ran MiXCR on the 5' RACE reads. The data show about 100,000 distinct CDR3 sequences, with under 4.5% seen just once and 21% held by the top ten.

The receptor was derived from a male donor with early-stage non-small cell lung cancer. The chain employs TRBV9 and TRBJ2-3, with 12 positions matching TRBD2. The sample was lung tumor tissue, taken at surgery. CDR3 bases: TGTGCCAGCAGCGTAGAGGCTAGCGGGAGGGGCGATACGCAGTATTTT. Translating gives CASSVEASGRGDTQYF.